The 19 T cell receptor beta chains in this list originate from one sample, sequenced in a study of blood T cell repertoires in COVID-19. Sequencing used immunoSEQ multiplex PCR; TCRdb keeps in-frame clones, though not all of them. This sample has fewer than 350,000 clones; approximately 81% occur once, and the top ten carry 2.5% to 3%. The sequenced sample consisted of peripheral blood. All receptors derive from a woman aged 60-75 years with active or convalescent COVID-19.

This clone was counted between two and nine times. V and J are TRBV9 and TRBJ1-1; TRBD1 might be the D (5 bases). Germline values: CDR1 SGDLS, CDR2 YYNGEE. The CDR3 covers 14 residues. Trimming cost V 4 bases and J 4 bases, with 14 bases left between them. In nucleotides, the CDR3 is TGTGCCAGCAGCCCCTGGGGGGGGAGCACTGAAGCTTTCTTT. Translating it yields CASSPWGGSTEAFF.

As DNA, the CDR3 is TGTGCCATCAGGGGAATAGCGGGGGGCAGCTACGAGCAGTACTTC. Protein product: CAIRGIAGGSYEQYF. The chain combines TRBV10-3 with TRBJ2-7; 10 bases fit TRBD2. Trimming at V came to 6 bases and at J to 3 bases, leaving 8 bases not matched to a gene. CDR1 is ENHRY and CDR2 is SYGVKD in the germline V gene. This CDR3 region has 15 residues.

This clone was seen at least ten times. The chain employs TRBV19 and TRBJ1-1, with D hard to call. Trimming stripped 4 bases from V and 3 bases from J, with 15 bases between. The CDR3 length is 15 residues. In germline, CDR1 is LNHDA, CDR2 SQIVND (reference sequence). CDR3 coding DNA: TGTGCCAGTAGTACTACTCGAAACCGCGACACTGAAGCTTTCTTT. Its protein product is CASSTTRNRDTEAFF.

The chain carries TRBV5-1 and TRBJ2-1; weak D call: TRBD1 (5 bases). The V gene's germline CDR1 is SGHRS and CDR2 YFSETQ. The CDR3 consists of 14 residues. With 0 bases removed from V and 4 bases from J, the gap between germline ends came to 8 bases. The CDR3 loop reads CASSLDNRYNEQFF. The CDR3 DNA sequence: TGCGCCAGCAGCTTGGACAACAGGTACAATGAGCAGTTCTTC.

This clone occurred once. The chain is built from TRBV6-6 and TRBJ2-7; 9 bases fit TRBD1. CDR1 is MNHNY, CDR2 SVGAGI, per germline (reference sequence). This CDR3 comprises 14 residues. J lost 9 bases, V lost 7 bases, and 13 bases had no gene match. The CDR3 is CASTPGTGPRGQYF. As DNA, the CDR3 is TGTGCCAGCACTCCCGGGACAGGGCCCCGGGGGCAGTACTTC.

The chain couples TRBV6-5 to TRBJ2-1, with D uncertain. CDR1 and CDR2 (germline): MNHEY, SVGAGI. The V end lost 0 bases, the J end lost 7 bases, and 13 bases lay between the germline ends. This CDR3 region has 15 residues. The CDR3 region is CASSYSRPAGNEQFF. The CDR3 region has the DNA TGTGCCAGCAGTTACTCTAGACCCGCCGGGAATGAGCAGTTCTTC.

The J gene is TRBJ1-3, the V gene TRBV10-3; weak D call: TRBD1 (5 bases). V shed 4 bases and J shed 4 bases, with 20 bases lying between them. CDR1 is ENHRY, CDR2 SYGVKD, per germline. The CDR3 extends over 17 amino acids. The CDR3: CAISATLGEGSGNTIYF. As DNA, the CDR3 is TGTGCCATCAGTGCCACCCTCGGGGAGGGGTCCGGAAACACCATATATTTT.

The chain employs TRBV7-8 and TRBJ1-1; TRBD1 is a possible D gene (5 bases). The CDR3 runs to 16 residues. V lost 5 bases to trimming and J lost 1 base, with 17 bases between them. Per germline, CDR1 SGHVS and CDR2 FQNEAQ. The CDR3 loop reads CASSLTGVGRNTEAFF. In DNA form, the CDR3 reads TGTGCCAGCAGCCTCACGGGGGTAGGGAGGAACACTGAAGCTTTCTTT.

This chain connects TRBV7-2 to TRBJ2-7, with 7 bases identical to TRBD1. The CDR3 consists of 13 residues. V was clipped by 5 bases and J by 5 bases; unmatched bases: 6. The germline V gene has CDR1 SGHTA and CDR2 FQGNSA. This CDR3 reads CASSEQGFDEQYF. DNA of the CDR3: TGTGCCAGCAGCGAACAGGGGTTCGACGAGCAGTACTTC.

Here the CDR3 DNA reads TGCGCCAGCAGCTTCTCCGCAGGGGCGCAGGCCTACGAGCAGTACTTC. Its protein is CASSFSAGAQAYEQYF. The chain uses TRBV5-1 and TRBJ2-7; D possibly corresponds to TRBD1 (6 bases). CDR1 is SGHRS, CDR2 YFSETQ, per germline. This CDR3 contains 16 residues. The V end was cut by 2 bases, the J end by 2 bases, with 17 bases between. Drawing the rest from reference TRBV5-1 and TRBJ2-7, the complete variable domain is KAGVTQTPRYLIKTRGQQVTLSCSPISGHRSVSWYQQTPGQGLQFLFEYFSETQRNKGNFPGRFSGRQFSNSRSEMNVSTLELGDSALYLCASSFSAGAQAYEQYFGPGTRLTVT.

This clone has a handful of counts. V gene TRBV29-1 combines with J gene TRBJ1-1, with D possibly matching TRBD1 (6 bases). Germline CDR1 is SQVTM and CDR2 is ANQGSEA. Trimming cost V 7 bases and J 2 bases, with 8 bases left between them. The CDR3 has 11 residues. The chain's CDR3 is CSDRVNTEAFF. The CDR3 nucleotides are TGCAGCGACAGGGTTAACACTGAAGCTTTCTTT.

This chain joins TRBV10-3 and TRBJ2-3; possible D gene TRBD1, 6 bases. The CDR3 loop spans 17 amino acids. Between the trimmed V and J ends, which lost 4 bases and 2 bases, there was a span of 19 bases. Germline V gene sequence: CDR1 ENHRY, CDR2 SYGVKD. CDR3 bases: TGTGCCATCAGTGCCACGGGGATGGGGGCCTCCACAGATACGCAGTATTTT. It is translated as CAISATGMGASTDTQYF.

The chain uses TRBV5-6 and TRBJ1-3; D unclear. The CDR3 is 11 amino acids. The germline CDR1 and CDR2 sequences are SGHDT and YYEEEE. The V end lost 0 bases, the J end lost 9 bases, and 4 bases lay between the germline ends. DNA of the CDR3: TGTGCCAGCAGCTTGGGGGCCACCATATATTTT. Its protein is CASSLGATIYF.

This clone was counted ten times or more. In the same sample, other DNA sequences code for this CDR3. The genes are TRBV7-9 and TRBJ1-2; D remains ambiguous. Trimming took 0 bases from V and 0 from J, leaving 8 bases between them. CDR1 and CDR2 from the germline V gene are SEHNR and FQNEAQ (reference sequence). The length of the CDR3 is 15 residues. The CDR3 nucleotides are TGTGCCAGCAGCTTAGCTGGAGGAACTAACTATGGCTACACCTTC. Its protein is CASSLAGGTNYGYTF.

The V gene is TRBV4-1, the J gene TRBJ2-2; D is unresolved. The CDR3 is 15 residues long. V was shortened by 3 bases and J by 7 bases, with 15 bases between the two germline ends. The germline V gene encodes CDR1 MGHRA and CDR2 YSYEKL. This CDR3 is CASSQGLTRLGELFF. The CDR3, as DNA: TGCGCCAGCAGCCAGGGCTTGACAAGGCTCGGGGAGCTGTTTTTT.

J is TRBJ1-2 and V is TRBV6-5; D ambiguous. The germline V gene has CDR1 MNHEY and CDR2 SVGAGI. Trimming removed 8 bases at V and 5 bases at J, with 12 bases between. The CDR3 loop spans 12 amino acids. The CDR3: CASVSLEYGYTF. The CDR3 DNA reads TGTGCCAGCGTGTCCCTGGAGTATGGCTACACCTTC.

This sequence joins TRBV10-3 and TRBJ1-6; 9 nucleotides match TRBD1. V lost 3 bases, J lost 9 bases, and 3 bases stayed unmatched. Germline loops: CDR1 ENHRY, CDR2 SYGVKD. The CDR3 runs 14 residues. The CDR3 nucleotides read TGTGCCATCAGTGACGGACAGGGGAGTTCACCCCTCCACTTT. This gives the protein CAISDGQGSSPLHF.

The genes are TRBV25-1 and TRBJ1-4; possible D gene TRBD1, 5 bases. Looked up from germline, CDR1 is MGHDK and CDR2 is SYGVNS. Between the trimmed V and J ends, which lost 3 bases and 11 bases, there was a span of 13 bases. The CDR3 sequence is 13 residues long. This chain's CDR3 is CASSEGQGLKLFF. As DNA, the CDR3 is TGTGCCAGCAGTGAGGGGCAGGGCCTTAAACTGTTTTTT.

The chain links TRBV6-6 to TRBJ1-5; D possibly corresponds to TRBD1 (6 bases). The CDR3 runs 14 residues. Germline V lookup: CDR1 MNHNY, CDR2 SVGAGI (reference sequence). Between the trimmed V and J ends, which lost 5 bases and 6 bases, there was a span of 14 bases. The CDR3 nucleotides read TGTGCCAGCAGTGCCGCACAGGGCGGTCAGCCCCAGCATTTT. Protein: CASSAAQGGQPQHF.